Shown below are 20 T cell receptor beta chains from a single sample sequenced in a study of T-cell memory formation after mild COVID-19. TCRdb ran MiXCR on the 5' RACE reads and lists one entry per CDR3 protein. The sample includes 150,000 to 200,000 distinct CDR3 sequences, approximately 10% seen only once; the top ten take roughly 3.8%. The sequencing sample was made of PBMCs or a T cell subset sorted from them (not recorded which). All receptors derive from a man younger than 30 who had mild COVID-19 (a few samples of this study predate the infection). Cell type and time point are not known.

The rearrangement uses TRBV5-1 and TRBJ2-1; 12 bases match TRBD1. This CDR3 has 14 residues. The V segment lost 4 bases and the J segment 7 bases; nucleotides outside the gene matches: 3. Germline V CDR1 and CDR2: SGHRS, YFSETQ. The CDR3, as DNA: TGCGCCAGCAGCCGGGACAGGGGGCAGAATGAGCAGTTCTTC. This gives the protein CASSRDRGQNEQFF. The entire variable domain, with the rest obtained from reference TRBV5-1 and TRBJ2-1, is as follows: KAGVTQTPRYLIKTRGQQVTLSCSPISGHRSVSWYQQTPGQGLQFLFEYFSETQRNKGNFPGRFSGRQFSNSRSEMNVSTLELGDSALYLCASSRDRGQNEQFFGPGTRLTVL.

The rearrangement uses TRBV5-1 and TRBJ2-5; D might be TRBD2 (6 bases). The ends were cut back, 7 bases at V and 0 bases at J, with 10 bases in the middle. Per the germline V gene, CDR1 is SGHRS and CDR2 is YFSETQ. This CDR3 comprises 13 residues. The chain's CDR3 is CASATSYQETQYF. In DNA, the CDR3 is TGCGCCAGCGCCACTAGCTACCAAGAGACCCAGTACTTC.

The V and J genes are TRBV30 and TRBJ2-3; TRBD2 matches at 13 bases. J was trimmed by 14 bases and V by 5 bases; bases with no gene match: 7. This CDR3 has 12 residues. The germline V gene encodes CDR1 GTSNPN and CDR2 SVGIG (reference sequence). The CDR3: CAWGGLAGSRYF. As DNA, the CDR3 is TGTGCCTGGGGGGGACTAGCGGGATCTAGGTATTTT.

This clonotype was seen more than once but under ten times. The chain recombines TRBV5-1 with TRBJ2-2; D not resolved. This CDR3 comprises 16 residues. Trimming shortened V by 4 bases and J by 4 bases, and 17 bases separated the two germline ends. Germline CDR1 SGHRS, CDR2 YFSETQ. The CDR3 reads CASSLMIMTSTGELFF. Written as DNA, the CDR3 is TGCGCCAGCAGCCTAATGATCATGACCTCCACCGGGGAGCTGTTTTTT.

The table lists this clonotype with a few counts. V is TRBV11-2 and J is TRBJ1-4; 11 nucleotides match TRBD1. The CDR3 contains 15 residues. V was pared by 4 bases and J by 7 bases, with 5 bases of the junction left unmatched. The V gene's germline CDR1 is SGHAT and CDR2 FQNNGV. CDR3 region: CASSSGQGAGEKLFF. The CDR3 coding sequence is TGTGCCAGCAGCTCCGGACAGGGGGCGGGTGAAAAACTGTTTTTT. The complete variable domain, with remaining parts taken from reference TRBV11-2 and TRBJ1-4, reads EAGVAQSPRYKIIEKRQSVAFWCNPISGHATLYWYQQILGQGPKLLIQFQNNGVVDDSQLPKDRFSAERLKGVDSTLKIQPAKLEDSAVYLCASSSGQGAGEKLFFGSGTQLSVL.

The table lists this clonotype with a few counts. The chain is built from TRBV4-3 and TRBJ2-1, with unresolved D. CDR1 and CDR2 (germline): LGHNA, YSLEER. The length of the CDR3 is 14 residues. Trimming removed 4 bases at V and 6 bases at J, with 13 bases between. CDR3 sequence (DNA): TGCGCCAGCAGCCCCCTTATAAAGGGCAATGAGCAGTTCTTC. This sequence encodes CASSPLIKGNEQFF.

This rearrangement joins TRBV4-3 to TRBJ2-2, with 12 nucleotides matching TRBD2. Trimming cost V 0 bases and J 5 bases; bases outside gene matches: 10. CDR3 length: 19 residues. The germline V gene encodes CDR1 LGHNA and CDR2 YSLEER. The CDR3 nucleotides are TGCGCCAGCAGCCAAGATCGGTTCACTAGCGGGGGGCGGACCGGGGAGCTGTTTTTT. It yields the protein CASSQDRFTSGGRTGELFF.

CDR3 DNA: TGTGCCATAAGGGACCGCAGACCAGATACGCAGTATTTT. Translating gives CAIRDRRPDTQYF. The J gene is TRBJ2-3, the V gene TRBV12-3 or TRBV12-4; D is possibly TRBD1 or TRBD2 (5 bases each). The CDR3 consists of 13 residues. The V gene lost 10 bases and the J gene lost 4 bases, with 15 bases spanning the gap.

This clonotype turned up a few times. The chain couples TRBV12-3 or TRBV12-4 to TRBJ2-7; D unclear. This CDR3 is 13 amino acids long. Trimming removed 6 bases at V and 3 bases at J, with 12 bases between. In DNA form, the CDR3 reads TGTGCCAGCAGCCCCCGACATCTCTACGAGCAGTACTTC. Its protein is CASSPRHLYEQYF.

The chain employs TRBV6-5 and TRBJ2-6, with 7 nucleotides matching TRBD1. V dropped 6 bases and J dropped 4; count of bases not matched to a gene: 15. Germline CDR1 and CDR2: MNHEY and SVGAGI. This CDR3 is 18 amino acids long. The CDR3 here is CASSLGQGVISGANVLTF. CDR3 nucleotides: TGTGCCAGCAGCCTCGGGCAGGGGGTAATCTCCGGGGCCAACGTCCTGACTTTC.

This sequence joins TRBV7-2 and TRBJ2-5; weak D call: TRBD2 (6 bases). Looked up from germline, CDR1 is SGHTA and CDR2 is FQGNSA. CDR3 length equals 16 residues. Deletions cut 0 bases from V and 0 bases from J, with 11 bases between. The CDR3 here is CASSLAGAGYQETQYF. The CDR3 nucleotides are TGTGCCAGCAGCTTAGCGGGTGCGGGGTACCAAGAGACCCAGTACTTC. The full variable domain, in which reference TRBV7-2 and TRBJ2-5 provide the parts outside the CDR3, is GAGVSQSPSNKVTEKGKDVELRCDPISGHTALYWYRQSLGQGLEFLIYFQGNSAPDKSGLPSDRFSAERTGGSVSTLTIQRTQQEDSAVYLCASSLAGAGYQETQYFGPGTRLLVL.

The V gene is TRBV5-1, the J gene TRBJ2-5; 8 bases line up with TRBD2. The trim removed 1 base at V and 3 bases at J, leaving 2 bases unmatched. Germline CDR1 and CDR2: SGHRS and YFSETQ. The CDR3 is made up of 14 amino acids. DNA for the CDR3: TGCGCCAGCAGCTTGATACTAGCGGAAGAGACCCAGTACTTC. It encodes CASSLILAEETQYF.

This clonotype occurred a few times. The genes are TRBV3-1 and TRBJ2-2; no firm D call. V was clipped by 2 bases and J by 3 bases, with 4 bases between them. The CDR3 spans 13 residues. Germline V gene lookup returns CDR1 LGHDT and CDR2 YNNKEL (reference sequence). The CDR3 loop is CASSQPYTGELFF. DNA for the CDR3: TGTGCCAGCAGCCAACCTTACACCGGGGAGCTGTTTTTT. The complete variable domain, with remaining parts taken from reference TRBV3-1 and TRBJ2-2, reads DTAVSQTPKYLVTQMGNDKSIKCEQNLGHDTMYWYKQDSKKFLKIMFSYNNKELIINETVPNRFSPKSPDKAHLNLHINSLELGDSAVYFCASSQPYTGELFFGEGSRLTVL.

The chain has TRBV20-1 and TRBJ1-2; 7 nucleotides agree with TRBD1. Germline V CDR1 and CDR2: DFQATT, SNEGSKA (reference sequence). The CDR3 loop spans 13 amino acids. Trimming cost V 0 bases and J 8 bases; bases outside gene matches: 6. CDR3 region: CSARDWTGGGYTF. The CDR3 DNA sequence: TGCAGTGCTAGAGATTGGACAGGAGGAGGCTACACCTTC.

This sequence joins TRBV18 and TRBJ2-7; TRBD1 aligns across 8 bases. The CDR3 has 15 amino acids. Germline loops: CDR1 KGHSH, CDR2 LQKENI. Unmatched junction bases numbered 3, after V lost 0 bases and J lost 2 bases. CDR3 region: CASSPPRTGTYEQYF. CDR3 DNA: TGTGCCAGCTCACCACCGAGGACAGGGACCTACGAGCAGTACTTC.

The CDR3 DNA sequence: TGTGCCATCAGTGACTCCAACAGGGAGGGTGAGACCCAGTACTTC. Protein product: CAISDSNREGETQYF. The V and J genes are TRBV10-3 and TRBJ2-5; TRBD2 might be the D (7 bases). This CDR3 has 15 residues. The V gene lost 3 bases and the J gene lost 5 bases, with 16 bases spanning the gap. Germline CDR1 reads ENHRY; CDR2 reads SYGVKD.

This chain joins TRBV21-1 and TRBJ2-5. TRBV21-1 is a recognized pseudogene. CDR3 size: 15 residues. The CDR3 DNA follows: TGTGCCAGCCCAGGAACAAGACCCCACTTAGAGACCCAGTACTTC. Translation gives CASPGTRPHLETQYF.

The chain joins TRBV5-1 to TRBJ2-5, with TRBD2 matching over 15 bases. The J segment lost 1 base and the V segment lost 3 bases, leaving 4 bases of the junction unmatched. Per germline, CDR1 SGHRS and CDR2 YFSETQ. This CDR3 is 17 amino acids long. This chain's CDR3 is CASSSGLAGGFQETQYF. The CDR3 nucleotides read TGCGCCAGCAGCTCGGGACTAGCGGGGGGTTTCCAAGAGACCCAGTACTTC.

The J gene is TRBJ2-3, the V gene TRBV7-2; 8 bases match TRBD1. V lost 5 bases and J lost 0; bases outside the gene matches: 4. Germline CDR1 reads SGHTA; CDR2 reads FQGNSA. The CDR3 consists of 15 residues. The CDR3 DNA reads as TGTGCCAGCAGCCGACAGGGGACGAGCACAGATACGCAGTATTTT. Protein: CASSRQGTSTDTQYF.

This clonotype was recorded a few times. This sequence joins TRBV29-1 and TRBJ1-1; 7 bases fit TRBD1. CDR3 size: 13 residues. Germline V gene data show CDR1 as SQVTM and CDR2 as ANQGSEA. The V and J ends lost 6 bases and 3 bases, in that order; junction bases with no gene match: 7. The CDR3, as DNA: TGCAGCGTGAGCGACAGGGCGGACACTGAAGCTTTCTTT. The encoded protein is CSVSDRADTEAFF.